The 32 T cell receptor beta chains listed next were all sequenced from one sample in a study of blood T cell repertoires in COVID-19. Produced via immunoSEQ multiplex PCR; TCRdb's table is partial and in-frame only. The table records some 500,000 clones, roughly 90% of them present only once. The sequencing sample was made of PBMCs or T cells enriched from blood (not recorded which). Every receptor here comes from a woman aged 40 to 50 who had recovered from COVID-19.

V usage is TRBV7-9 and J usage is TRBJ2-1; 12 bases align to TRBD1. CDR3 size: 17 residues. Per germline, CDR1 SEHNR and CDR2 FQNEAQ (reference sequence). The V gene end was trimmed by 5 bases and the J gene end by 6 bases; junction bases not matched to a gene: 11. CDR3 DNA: TGTGCCAGCAGCCCACCCGGGACAGGGGGCGCGGTCAATGAGCAGTTCTTC. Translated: CASSPPGTGGAVNEQFF.

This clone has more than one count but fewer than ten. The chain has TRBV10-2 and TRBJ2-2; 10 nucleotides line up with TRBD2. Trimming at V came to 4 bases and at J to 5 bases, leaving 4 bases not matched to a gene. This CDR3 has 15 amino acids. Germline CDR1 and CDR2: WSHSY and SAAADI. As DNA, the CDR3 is TGCGCCAGCAGTGTCGCTAGCGGGAGTACCGGGGAGCTGTTTTTT. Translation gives CASSVASGSTGELFF.

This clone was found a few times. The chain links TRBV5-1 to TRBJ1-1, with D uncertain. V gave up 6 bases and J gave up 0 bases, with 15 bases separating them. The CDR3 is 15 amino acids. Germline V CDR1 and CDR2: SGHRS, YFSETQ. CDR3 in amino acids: CASISRRGVNTEAFF. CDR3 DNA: TGCGCCAGCATCTCGAGGAGAGGAGTGAACACTGAAGCTTTCTTT.

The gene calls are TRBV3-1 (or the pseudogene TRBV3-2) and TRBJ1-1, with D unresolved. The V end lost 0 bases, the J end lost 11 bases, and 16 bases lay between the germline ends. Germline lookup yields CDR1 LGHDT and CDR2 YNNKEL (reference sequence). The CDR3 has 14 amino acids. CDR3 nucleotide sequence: TGTGCCAGCAGCCAAGATTTCGGCCCGCGGCGGGCTTTCTTT. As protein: CASSQDFGPRRAFF.

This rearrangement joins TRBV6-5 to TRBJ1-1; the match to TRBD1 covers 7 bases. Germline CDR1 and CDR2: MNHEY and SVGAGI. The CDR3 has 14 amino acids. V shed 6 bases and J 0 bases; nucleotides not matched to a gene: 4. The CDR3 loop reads CASREDRMNTEAFF. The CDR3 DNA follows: TGTGCCAGCAGAGAGGACAGGATGAACACTGAAGCTTTCTTT.

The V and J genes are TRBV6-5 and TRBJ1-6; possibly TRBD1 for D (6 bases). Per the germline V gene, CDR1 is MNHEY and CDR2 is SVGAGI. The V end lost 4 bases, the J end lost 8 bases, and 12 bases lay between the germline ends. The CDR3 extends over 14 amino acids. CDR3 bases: TGTGCCAGCAGTTCGGGCACAGGGTATTCACCCCTCCACTTT. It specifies CASSSGTGYSPLHF.

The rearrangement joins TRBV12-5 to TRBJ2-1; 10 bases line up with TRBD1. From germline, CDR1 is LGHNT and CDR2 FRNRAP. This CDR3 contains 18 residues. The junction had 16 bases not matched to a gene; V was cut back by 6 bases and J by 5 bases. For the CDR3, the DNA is TGTGCTAGTGGCCTACCGGATAGGGACAGGGGTATCCACAATGAGCAGTTCTTC. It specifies CASGLPDRDRGIHNEQFF. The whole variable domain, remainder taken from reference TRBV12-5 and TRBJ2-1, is DARVTQTPRHKVTEMGQEVTMRCQPILGHNTVFWYRQTMMQGLELLAYFRNRAPLDDSGMPKDRFSAEMPDATLATLKIQPSEPRDSAVYFCASGLPDRDRGIHNEQFFGPGTRLTVL.

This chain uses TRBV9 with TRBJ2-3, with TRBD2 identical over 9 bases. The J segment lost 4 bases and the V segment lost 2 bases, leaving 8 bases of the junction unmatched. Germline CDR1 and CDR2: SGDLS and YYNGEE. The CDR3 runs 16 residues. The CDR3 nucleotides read TGTGCCAGCAGCGTCGCTGGGACTAGCTTGGCAGATACGCAGTATTTT. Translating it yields CASSVAGTSLADTQYF.

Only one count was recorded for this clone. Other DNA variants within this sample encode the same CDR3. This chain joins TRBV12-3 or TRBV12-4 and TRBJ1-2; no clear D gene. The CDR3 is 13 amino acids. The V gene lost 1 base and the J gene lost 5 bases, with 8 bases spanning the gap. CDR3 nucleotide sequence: TGTGCCAGCAGTTTAGGGCGGGGATATGGCTACACCTTC. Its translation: CASSLGRGYGYTF.

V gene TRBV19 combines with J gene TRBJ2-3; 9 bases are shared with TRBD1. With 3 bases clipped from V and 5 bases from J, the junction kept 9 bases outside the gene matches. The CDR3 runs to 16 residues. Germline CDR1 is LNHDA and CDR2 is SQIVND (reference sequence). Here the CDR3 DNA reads TGTGCCAGTAGTATGGAGCGGACAGGGGTTTTAGATACGCAGTATTTT. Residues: CASSMERTGVLDTQYF.

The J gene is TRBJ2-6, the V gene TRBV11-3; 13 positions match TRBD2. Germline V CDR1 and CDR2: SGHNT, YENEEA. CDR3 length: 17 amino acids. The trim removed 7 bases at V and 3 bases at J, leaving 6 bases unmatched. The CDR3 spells CASTRTSGSLGANVLTF. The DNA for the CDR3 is TGTGCCAGCACTAGGACTAGCGGGAGTCTTGGGGCCAACGTCCTGACTTTC.

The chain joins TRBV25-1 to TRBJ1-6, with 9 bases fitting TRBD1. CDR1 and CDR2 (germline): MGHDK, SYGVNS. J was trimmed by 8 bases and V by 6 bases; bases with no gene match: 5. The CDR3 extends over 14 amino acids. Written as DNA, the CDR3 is TGTGCCAGCAGAACAGGGGGCAATGATTCACCCCTCCACTTT. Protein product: CASRTGGNDSPLHF.

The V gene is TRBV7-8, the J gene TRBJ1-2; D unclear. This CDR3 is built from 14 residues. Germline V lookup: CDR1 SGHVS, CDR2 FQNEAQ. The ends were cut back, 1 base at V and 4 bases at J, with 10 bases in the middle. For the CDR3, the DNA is TGTGCCAGCAGCTTAGTGACAAGAGTCTATGGCTACACCTTC. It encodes CASSLVTRVYGYTF.

For the CDR3, the DNA is TGTGCCAGCAGCTTAGGTTCGGGACTGGGGACCTACAATGAGCAGTTCTTC. Its protein is CASSLGSGLGTYNEQFF. The V call is TRBV7-6, the J call TRBJ2-1; D possibly corresponds to TRBD2 (6 bases). Germline CDR1 SGHVS, CDR2 FNYEAQ. This CDR3 is built from 17 residues. The V gene lost 1 base and the J gene lost 2 bases, with 15 bases spanning the gap.

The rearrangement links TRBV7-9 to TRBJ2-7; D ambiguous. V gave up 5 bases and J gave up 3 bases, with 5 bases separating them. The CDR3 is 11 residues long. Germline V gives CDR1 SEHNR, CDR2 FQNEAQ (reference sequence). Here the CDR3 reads CASSRNYEQYF. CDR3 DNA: TGTGCCAGCAGCCGTAACTACGAGCAGTACTTC.

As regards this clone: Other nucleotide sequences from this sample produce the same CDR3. CDR3 nucleotides: TGTGCCAGCAGTCGAGACAGACAAGAGACCCAGTACTTC. It encodes CASSRDRQETQYF. This chain joins TRBV2 and TRBJ2-5, with D tentatively TRBD1 (5 bases). Germline CDR1 reads SNHLY; CDR2 reads FYNNEI. This CDR3 comprises 13 residues. V was trimmed by 5 bases and J by 2 bases, leaving 9 bases between them.

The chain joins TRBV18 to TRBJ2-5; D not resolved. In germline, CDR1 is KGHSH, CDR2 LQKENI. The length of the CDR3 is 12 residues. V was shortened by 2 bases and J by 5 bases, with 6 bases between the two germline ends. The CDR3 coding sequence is TGTGCCAGCTCACCAGTGTCTGAGACCCAGTACTTC. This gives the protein CASSPVSETQYF.

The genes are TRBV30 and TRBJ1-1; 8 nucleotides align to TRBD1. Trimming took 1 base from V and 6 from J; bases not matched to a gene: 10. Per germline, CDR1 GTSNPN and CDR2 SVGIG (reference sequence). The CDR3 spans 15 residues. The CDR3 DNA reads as TGTGCCTGGAGTGGAAAAGACAGGGGAGGGCCTGAAGCTTTCTTT. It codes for CAWSGKDRGGPEAFF. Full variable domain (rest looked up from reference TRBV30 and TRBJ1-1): SQTIHQWPATLVQPVGSPLSLECTVEGTSNPNLYWYRQAAGRGLQLLFYSVGIGQISSEVPQNLSASRPQDRQFILSSKKLLLSDSGFYLCAWSGKDRGGPEAFFGQGTRLTVV.

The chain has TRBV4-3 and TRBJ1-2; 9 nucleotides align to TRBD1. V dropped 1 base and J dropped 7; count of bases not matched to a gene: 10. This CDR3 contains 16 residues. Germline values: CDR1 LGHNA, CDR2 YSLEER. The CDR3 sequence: CASSQVVQGANGGYTF. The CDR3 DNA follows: TGCGCCAGCAGCCAAGTAGTACAGGGGGCTAATGGTGGCTACACCTTC.

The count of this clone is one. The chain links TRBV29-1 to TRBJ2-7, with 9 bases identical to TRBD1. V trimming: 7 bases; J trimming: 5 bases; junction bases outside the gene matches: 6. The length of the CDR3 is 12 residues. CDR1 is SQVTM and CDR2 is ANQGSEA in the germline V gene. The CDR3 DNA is TGCAGCGCTTTGGGGACAGGGCACGAGCAGTACTTC. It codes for CSALGTGHEQYF.

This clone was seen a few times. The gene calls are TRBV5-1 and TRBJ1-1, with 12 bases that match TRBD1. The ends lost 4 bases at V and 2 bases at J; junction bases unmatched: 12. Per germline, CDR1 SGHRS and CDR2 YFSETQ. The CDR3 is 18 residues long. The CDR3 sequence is CASSPGTGGSIPNTEAFF. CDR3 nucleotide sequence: TGCGCCAGCAGCCCCGGGACAGGGGGCTCTATACCTAACACTGAAGCTTTCTTT. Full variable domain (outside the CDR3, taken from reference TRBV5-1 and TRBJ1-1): KAGVTQTPRYLIKTRGQQVTLSCSPISGHRSVSWYQQTPGQGLQFLFEYFSETQRNKGNFPGRFSGRQFSNSRSEMNVSTLELGDSALYLCASSPGTGGSIPNTEAFFGQGTRLTVV.

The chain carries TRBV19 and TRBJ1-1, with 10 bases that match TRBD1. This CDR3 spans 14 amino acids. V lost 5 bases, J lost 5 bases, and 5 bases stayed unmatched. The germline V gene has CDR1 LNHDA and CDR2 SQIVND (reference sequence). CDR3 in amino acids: CASSGDRGGTEAFF. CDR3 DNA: TGTGCCAGTAGTGGGGACAGGGGAGGGACTGAAGCTTTCTTT. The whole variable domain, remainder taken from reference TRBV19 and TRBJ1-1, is DGGITQSPKYLFRKEGQNVTLSCEQNLNHDAMYWYRQDPGQGLRLIYYSQIVNDFQKGDIAEGYSVSREKKESFPLTVTSAQKNPTAFYLCASSGDRGGTEAFFGQGTRLTVV.

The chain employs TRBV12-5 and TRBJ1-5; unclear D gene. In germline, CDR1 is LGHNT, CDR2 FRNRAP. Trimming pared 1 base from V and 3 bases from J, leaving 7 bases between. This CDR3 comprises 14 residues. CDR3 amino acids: CASGLGADNQPQHF. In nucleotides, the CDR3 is TGTGCTAGTGGTTTGGGTGCAGACAATCAGCCCCAGCATTTT.

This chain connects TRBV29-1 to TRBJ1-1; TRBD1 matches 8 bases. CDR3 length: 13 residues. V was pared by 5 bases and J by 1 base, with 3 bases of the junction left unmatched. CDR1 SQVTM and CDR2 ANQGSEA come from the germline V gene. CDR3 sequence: CSVPGTGNTEAFF. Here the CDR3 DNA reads TGCAGCGTTCCTGGGACAGGGAACACTGAAGCTTTCTTT.

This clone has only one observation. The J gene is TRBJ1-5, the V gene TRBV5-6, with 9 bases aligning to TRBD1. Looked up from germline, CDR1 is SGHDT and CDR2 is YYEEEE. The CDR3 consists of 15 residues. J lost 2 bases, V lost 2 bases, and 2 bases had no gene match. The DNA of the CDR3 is TGTGCCAGCAGCTTTCGACAGGGGGGCAATCAGCCCCAGCATTTT. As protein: CASSFRQGGNQPQHF.

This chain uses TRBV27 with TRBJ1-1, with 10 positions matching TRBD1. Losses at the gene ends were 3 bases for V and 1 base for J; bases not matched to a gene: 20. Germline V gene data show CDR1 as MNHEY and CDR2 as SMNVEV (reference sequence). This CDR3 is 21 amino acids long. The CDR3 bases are TGTGCCAGCAGTTTTTTTGGGACAGGGGAGGAAGGGCCTTTGAGGAACACTGAAGCTTTCTTT. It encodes CASSFFGTGEEGPLRNTEAFF.

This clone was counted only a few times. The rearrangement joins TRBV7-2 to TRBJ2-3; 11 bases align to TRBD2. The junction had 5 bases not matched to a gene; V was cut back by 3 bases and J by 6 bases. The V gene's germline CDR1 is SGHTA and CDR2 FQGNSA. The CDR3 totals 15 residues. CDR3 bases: TGTGCCAGCAGCTTGACTAGCGGGAATTTGGATACGCAGTATTTT. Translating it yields CASSLTSGNLDTQYF.

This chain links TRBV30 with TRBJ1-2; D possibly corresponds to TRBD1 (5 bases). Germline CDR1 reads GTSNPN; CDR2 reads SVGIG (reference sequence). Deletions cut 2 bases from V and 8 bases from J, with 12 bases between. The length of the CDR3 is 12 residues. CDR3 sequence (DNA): TGTGCCTGGAGTAAACAGTCAGGGGGCTACACCTTC. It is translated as CAWSKQSGGYTF.

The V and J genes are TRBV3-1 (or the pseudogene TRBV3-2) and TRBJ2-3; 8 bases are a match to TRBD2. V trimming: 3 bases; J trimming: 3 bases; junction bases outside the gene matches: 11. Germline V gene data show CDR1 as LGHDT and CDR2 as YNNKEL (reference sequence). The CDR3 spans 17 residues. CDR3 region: CASSQRGVVAGTDTQYF. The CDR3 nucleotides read TGTGCCAGCAGCCAGAGGGGCGTTGTAGCGGGGACAGATACGCAGTATTTT.

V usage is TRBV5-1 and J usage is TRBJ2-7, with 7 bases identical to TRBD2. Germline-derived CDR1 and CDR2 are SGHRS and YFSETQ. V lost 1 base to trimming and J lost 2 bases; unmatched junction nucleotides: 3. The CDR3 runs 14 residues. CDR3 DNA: TGCGCCAGCAGCTTGCAAAGCGGGGCCTACGAGCAGTACTTC. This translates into CASSLQSGAYEQYF.

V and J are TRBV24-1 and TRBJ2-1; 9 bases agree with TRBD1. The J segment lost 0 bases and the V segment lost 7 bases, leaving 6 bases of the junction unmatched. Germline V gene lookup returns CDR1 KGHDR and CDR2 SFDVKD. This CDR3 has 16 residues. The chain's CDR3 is CATSIGTGLSYNEQFF. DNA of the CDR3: TGTGCCACCAGCATAGGGACAGGGCTCTCCTACAATGAGCAGTTCTTC.

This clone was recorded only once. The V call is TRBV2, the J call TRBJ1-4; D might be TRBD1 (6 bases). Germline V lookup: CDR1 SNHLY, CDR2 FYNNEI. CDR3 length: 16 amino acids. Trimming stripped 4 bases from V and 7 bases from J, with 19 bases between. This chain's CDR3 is CASSVGMAGESEKLFF. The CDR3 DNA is TGTGCCAGCAGTGTTGGGATGGCAGGGGAGAGTGAAAAACTGTTTTTT.